A single sample is the source of the 13 T cell receptor beta chains below, sequenced in a study of blood T cells in healthy people across ages. A second roughly 6 to 11 cycle PCR used barcoded and J-beta primers. One entry per CDR3 protein, called by TCRdb with MiXCR from the 5' RACE reads. The sample includes about 930,000 distinct CDR3 sequences, approximately 32% of them seen just once. The sample also formed part of further work on T cells of mothers and their children.

The sequenced sample was blood. The receptors derive from a woman aged 40 to 49 in good health.

The V and J genes are TRBV27 and TRBJ2-1, with 8 positions matching TRBD2. Germline V gene sequence: CDR1 MNHEY, CDR2 SMNVEV (reference sequence). The V gene end was trimmed by 4 bases and the J gene end by 11 bases; junction bases not matched to a gene: 16. The CDR3 sequence is 16 residues long. CDR3 nucleotide sequence: TGTGCCAGCAGTTCCCTCCAGACTAGCGACAGTGGGAAGCAGTTCTTC. Protein sequence: CASSSLQTSDSGKQFF.

This clonotype has a count of ten or more. The chain links TRBV12-5 to TRBJ2-5; possibly TRBD1 for D (5 bases). The CDR3 length is 13 residues. Germline V gene data show CDR1 as LGHNT and CDR2 as FRNRAP. Deletions cut 5 bases from V and 4 bases from J, with 11 bases between. Here the CDR3 DNA reads TGTGCTAGTGGTCTGGACAATGCAGAGACCCAGTACTTC. The encoded protein is CASGLDNAETQYF. The full variable domain, completed using reference TRBV12-5 and TRBJ2-5, is DARVTQTPRHKVTEMGQEVTMRCQPILGHNTVFWYRQTMMQGLELLAYFRNRAPLDDSGMPKDRFSAEMPDATLATLKIQPSEPRDSAVYFCASGLDNAETQYFGPGTRLLVL.

The rearrangement links TRBV4-1 to TRBJ1-5; D not resolved. Trimming cost V 1 base and J 3 bases, with 7 bases left between them. The germline V gene encodes CDR1 MGHRA and CDR2 YSYEKL. The CDR3 extends over 14 amino acids. CDR3 in DNA: TGCGCCAGCAGCCAAGGATTCCTCAATCAGCCCCAGCATTTT. Translated: CASSQGFLNQPQHF.

This clonotype turned up a few times. V gene TRBV6-5 combines with J gene TRBJ1-1; possibly TRBD1 for D (5 bases). Germline lookup yields CDR1 MNHEY and CDR2 SVGAGI. The V end was cut by 0 bases, the J end by 0 bases, with 8 bases between. The CDR3 has 15 residues. The CDR3 nucleotides are TGTGCCAGCAGTTACTCGGAGGGGATGAACACTGAAGCTTTCTTT. Encoded protein: CASSYSEGMNTEAFF.

The V gene is TRBV7-2, the J gene TRBJ1-1; D perhaps matches TRBD1 (6 bases). The CDR3 has 15 residues. V shed 6 bases and J shed 2 bases, with 16 bases lying between them. The germline CDR1 and CDR2 sequences are SGHTA and FQGNSA. The CDR3 bases are TGTGCCAGCAGACGGACCCAGGGGAGAAACACTGAAGCTTTCTTT. It yields the protein CASRRTQGRNTEAFF.

This clonotype was found a few times. The chain employs TRBV27 and TRBJ1-1; possibly TRBD1 for D (5 bases). The CDR3 has 15 amino acids. CDR1 is MNHEY and CDR2 is SMNVEV in the germline V gene (reference sequence). Deletions cut 4 bases from V and 6 bases from J, with 18 bases between. CDR3 in DNA: TGTGCCAGCAGTTCGTCGCCAGGGATGGGAGCTGAAGCTTTCTTT. This sequence encodes CASSSSPGMGAEAFF.

The V call is TRBV4-1, the J call TRBJ2-7; the match to TRBD2 covers 10 bases. The CDR3 loop spans 15 amino acids. Germline CDR1 is MGHRA and CDR2 is YSYEKL. V dropped 2 bases and J dropped 2; count of bases not matched to a gene: 3. This chain's CDR3 is CASSQFTSGAYEQYF. The CDR3 nucleotides read TGCGCCAGCAGCCAATTCACTAGCGGGGCCTACGAGCAGTACTTC.

In its sample, this clonotype was seen a few times. The J gene is TRBJ1-1, the V gene TRBV27; D perhaps matches TRBD1 (5 bases). The CDR3 covers 17 residues. Germline CDR1 MNHEY, CDR2 SMNVEV (reference sequence). Trimming removed 6 bases from V and 5 bases from J, with 25 bases in between. CDR3 protein: CASRPSPKQVGKTEAFF. Here the CDR3 DNA reads TGTGCCAGCAGACCCTCGCCCAAACAGGTTGGAAAAACTGAAGCTTTCTTT.

V is TRBV28 and J is TRBJ2-2; 8 nucleotides match TRBD2. The CDR3 extends over 15 amino acids. After removal of 7 bases from V and 5 bases from J, the junction contained 9 bases not matched to a gene. Germline V lookup: CDR1 MDHEN, CDR2 SYDVKM. DNA for the CDR3: TGTGCCAGCATTCCGGCGGGGGGAGGGACCGGGGAGCTGTTTTTT. Translation gives CASIPAGGGTGELFF. The full variable domain, in which reference TRBV28 and TRBJ2-2 provide the parts outside the CDR3, is DVKVTQSSRYLVKRTGEKVFLECVQDMDHENMFWYRQDPGLGLRLIYFSYDVKMKEKGDIPEGYSVSREKKERFSLILESASTNQTSMYLCASIPAGGGTGELFFGEGSRLTVL.

This clonotype was seen a handful of times. This chain connects TRBV28 to TRBJ1-1; TRBD1 might be the D (6 bases). Germline V lookup: CDR1 MDHEN, CDR2 SYDVKM. There are 16 residues in the CDR3. Trimming shortened V by 2 bases and J by 5 bases, and 18 bases separated the two germline ends. CDR3 sequence: CASSLRWGQTGTEAFF. Here the CDR3 DNA reads TGTGCCAGCAGTTTACGGTGGGGGCAAACGGGGACTGAAGCTTTCTTT.

The genes are TRBV7-2 and TRBJ1-3; 8 bases map to TRBD1. The germline CDR1 and CDR2 sequences are SGHTA and FQGNSA. The CDR3 has 16 residues. V gave up 6 bases and J gave up 1 base; unmatched junction bases: 8. The CDR3 region is CASSFRGTGSGNTIYF. DNA for the CDR3: TGTGCCAGCAGTTTTCGGGGGACAGGTTCTGGAAACACCATATATTTT.

This clonotype appeared many times. The CDR3: CASSQHSGGSYEQYF. The CDR3 region has the DNA TGCGCCAGCAGCCAACATAGCGGGGGGTCCTACGAGCAGTACTTC. The chain couples TRBV4-1 to TRBJ2-7, with 10 positions matching TRBD2. J gave up 1 base and V 2 bases, and 2 bases lay outside the gene matches. This CDR3 contains 15 residues. Germline loops: CDR1 MGHRA, CDR2 YSYEKL.

Remarks on this clonotype: A much larger clone lies a single base off, so this may be a read error. The chain recombines TRBV12-3 or TRBV12-4 with TRBJ2-5; a weak D match, TRBD2 (6 bases). CDR3 length: 13 residues. In DNA, the CDR3 is TGTGCCAGCAGTTTAGTACTAGCAGAGGCCCAGTACTTC. This encodes CASSLVLAEAQYF.